Each of the 6 T cell receptor beta chains below was sequenced from the same sample in a study of response to subunit inactivated influenza vaccine. TCRdb called the RT-PCR reads again in MiXCR, with one record for every CDR3 protein. The sample carries under 200,000 distinct CDR3 sequences, approximately 12% recorded once. The same sample was also studied in work on T cells expressing NK-cell markers. As that report states: A 5'RACE template switching approach incorporating UMIs was used to make TCR beta cDNA.

This sample comprised CD8+ T cells sorted from PBMCs, obtained approximately 12 days after vaccination. All receptors come from a man aged 45-60 years who received an inactivated influenza vaccine.

This clonotype came up once. This chain uses TRBV4-1 with TRBJ2-1; 9 nucleotides align to TRBD2. The J segment lost 8 bases and the V segment lost 1 base, leaving 15 bases of the junction unmatched. The CDR3 is 18 amino acids. Per germline, CDR1 MGHRA and CDR2 YSYEKL. This CDR3 reads CASSQVSALAGIVDEQFF. CDR3 nucleotide sequence: TGCGCCAGCAGCCAAGTTTCCGCCCTAGCGGGAATTGTCGATGAGCAGTTCTTC.

This clonotype was observed a few times. The CDR3: CASSQGGTGLQETQYF. In DNA, the CDR3 is TGCGCCAGCAGCCAAGGAGGGACAGGGCTCCAAGAGACCCAGTACTTC. The chain couples TRBV4-3 to TRBJ2-5, with TRBD1 identical over 9 bases. The J segment lost 1 base and the V segment lost 1 base, leaving 4 bases of the junction unmatched. The CDR3 has 16 residues. From germline, CDR1 is LGHNA and CDR2 YSLEER.

This clonotype was observed a few times. This rearrangement joins TRBV7-8 to TRBJ2-1; 9 nucleotides align to TRBD1. Germline V gene data show CDR1 as SGHVS and CDR2 as FQNEAQ. The junction had 6 bases not matched to a gene; V was cut back by 2 bases and J by 4 bases. The CDR3 sequence is 16 residues long. The CDR3 nucleotides read TGTGCCAGCAGCTTATATGGGACAGGGATATACAATGAGCAGTTCTTC. This gives the protein CASSLYGTGIYNEQFF. Based on the CDR3 plus reference TRBV7-8 and TRBJ2-1, the full variable domain is GAGVSQSPRYKVAKRGQDVALRCDPISGHVSLFWYQQALGQGPEFLTYFQNEAQLDKSGLPSDRFFAERPEGSVSTLKIQRTQQEDSAVYLCASSLYGTGIYNEQFFGPGTRLTVL.

The chain combines TRBV9 with TRBJ2-2; TRBD2 matches at 13 bases. Per germline, CDR1 SGDLS and CDR2 YYNGEE. V lost 4 bases, J lost 5 bases, and 5 bases stayed unmatched. This CDR3 has 16 residues. The CDR3 sequence: CASSSGLAGETGELFF. Written as DNA, the CDR3 is TGTGCCAGCAGCTCCGGACTAGCGGGAGAGACCGGGGAGCTGTTTTTT.

This clonotype was detected a few times. This chain links TRBV12-3 or TRBV12-4 with TRBJ2-1, with TRBD2 as a possible D gene (6 bases). V was cut by 3 bases and J by 2 bases, with 11 bases left in between. The length of the CDR3 is 15 residues. The CDR3 is CASSLTRPPYNEQFF. In DNA, the CDR3 is TGTGCCAGCAGTTTGACTAGGCCCCCCTACAATGAGCAGTTCTTC.

This clonotype was observed a handful of times. This sequence joins TRBV4-1 and TRBJ2-5; D is perhaps TRBD1 or TRBD2 (5 bases each). The V gene lost 5 bases and the J gene lost 5 bases, with 12 bases spanning the gap. CDR3 length equals 13 residues. Germline V gene data show CDR1 as MGHRA and CDR2 as YSYEKL. The CDR3 here is CASSGGRAETQYF. The CDR3 region has the DNA TGCGCCAGCAGCGGGGGACGGGCGGAGACCCAGTACTTC.